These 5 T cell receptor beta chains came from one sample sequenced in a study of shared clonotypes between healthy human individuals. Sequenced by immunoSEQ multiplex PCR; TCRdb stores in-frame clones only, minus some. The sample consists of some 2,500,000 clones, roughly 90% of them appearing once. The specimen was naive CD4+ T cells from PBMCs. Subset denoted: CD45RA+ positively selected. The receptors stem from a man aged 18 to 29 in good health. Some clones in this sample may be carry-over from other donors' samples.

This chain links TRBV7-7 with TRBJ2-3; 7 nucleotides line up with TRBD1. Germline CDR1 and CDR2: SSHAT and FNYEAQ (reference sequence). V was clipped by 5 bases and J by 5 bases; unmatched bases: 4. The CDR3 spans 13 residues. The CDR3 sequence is CASSLGQEDTQYF. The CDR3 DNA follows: TGTGCCAGCAGCCTAGGACAGGAAGATACGCAGTATTTT.

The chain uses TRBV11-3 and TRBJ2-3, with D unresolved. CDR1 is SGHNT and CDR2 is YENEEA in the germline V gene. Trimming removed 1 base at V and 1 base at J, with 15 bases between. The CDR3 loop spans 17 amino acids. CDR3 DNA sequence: TGTGCCAGCAGCTTAGGGACGGTTAGAACTGGCACAGATACGCAGTATTTT. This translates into CASSLGTVRTGTDTQYF.

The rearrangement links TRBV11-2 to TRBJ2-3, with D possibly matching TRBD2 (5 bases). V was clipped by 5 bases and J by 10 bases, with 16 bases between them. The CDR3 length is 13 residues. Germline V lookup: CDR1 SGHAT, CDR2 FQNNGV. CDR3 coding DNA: TGTGCCAGCAGCGCCCTATTAGCGATGCCGCAGTATTTT. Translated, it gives CASSALLAMPQYF.

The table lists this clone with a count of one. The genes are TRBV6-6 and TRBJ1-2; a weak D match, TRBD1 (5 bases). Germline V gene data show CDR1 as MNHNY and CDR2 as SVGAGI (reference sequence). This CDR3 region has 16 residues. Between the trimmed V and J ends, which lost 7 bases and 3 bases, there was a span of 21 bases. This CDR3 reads CASTQTAGGLYYGYTF. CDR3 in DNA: TGTGCCAGCACTCAAACCGCGGGGGGTCTTTACTATGGCTACACCTTC.

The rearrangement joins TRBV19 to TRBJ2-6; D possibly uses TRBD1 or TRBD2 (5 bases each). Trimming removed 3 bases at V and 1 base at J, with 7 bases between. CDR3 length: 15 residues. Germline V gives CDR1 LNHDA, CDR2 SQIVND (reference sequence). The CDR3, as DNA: TGTGCCAGTAGTATGGGGGTATCTGGGGCCAACGTCCTGACTTTC. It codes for CASSMGVSGANVLTF.